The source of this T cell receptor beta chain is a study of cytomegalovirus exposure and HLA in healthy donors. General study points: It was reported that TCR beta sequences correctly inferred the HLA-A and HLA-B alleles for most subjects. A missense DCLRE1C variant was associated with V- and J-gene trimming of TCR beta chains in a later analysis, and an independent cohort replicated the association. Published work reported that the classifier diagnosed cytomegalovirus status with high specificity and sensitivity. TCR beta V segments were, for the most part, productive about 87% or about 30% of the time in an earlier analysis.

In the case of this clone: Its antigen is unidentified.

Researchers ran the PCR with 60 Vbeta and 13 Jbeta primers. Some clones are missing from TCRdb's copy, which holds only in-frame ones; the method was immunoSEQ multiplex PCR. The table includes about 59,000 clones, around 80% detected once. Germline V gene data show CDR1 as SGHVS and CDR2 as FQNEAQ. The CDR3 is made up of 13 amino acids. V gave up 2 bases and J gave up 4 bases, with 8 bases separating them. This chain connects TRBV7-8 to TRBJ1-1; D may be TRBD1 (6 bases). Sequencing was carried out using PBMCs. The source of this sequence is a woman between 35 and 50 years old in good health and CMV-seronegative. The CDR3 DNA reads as TGTGCCAGCAGCTTAAAAGGGGGCACTGAAGCTTTCTTT. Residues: CASSLKGGTEAFF.